The clone carrying this T cell receptor beta chain was detected once. The antigen is unknown. Sorted naive or memory CD4+ cells met CEF peptides for 10 days. The length of the CDR3 is 15 residues. V lost 3 bases, J lost 0 bases, and 12 bases lay in between. Per the germline V gene, CDR1 is SGDLS and CDR2 is YYNGEE. The sample is drawn from a study of CD4 T cells in relation to SARS-CoV-2 and coronaviruses. Study details: TCR beta CDR3s were sequenced after approximately 9-day antigen culture of PBMCs.

TCRdb keeps only in-frame clones here, not all; method: immunoSEQ multiplex PCR. Of roughly 30,000 clones in the sample, about 76% were seen once. Findings of the study overall: The assay detects memory recall responses, not culture-primed primary responses.

Input material: memory CD4+ T cells from PBMCs, cultured in vitro. The rearrangement links TRBV9 to TRBJ1-1; D unresolved. This TCR came from an adult with COVID-19. In nucleotides, the CDR3 is TGTGCCAGCAGCGCCGACGGGCTTGTGAACACTGAAGCTTTCTTT. It translates to CASSADGLVNTEAFF.